Shown below are 3 T cell receptor beta chains from a single sample sequenced in a study of T-cell reconstitution after alpha-beta-depleted transplantation in children. Unique molecular identifiers were used to barcode this TCRbeta library. A single record per CDR3 protein comes from TCRdb applying MiXCR to the PCR reads. The table records roughly 490,000 distinct CDR3 sequences, roughly an eighth of them present only once. The input for sequencing was PBMCs, mostly from graft donor cells, taken 180 days after TCRalphabeta/CD19-depleted stem cell transplant. The origin of the receptors is a female patient under 10 years old who had a stem cell transplant for aplastic anemia, so the T cells may come from the graft donor.

A few counts support this clonotype. The chain joins TRBV29-1 to TRBJ1-2, with 9 nucleotides matching TRBD1. Germline loops: CDR1 SQVTM, CDR2 ANQGSEA. The CDR3 loop spans 14 amino acids. Trimming removed 6 bases from V and 0 bases from J; junction bases left unmatched: 5. This CDR3 is CSVGDRGANYGYTF. As DNA, the CDR3 is TGCAGCGTAGGAGACAGGGGGGCTAACTATGGCTACACCTTC.

This chain uses TRBV27 with TRBJ1-5; D remains ambiguous. V lost 2 bases and J lost 3, with 11 bases in between. This CDR3 contains 15 residues. The germline V gene encodes CDR1 MNHEY and CDR2 SMNVEV (reference sequence). The CDR3 region is CASSLTDGFNQPQHF. CDR3 DNA sequence: TGTGCCAGCAGTTTAACGGACGGATTCAATCAGCCCCAGCATTTT.

This clonotype showed up just a few times. CDR3 sequence: CATSDPKRGEDEQFF. The DNA of the CDR3 is TGTGCCACCAGTGATCCCAAGCGGGGGGAGGATGAGCAGTTCTTC. The V call is TRBV24-1, the J call TRBJ2-1, with 9 bases aligning to TRBD2. The CDR3 covers 15 residues. Germline-derived CDR1 and CDR2 are KGHDR and SFDVKD. Trimming took 3 bases from V and 8 from J; bases not matched to a gene: 7.